This TCR beta chain came from a study of blood T cell repertoires in COVID-19. Study context: From T cells, B-cell-depleted T cells, or PBMCs came the material, which was cDNA or gDNA.

The germline gives CDR1 SGHNT, CDR2 YENEEA. The CDR3 runs to 16 residues. J was trimmed by 6 bases and V by 5 bases; bases with no gene match: 7. Libraries were prepared by immunoSEQ multiplex PCR; TCRdb keeps only in-frame clonotypes and omits some of them. The data show roughly 39,000 clones, with approximately 88% seen just once and approximately 8.8% held by the top ten. Sequencing input: peripheral blood. The gene calls are TRBV11-3 and TRBJ2-3, with 14 positions matching TRBD2. This clonotype originated in a woman aged 65 to 85 with acute or convalescent COVID-19. CDR3 sequence (DNA): TGTGCCAGCAGCCTGACTAGCGGGGGGGGACGGGATACGCAGTATTTT. Translating it yields CASSLTSGGGRDTQYF.